What follows describes a single T cell receptor (beta chain). Its matching antigen is unknown. The length of the CDR3 is 14 residues. V lost 0 bases and J lost 6, with 13 bases in between. The V gene's germline CDR1 is SGHDT and CDR2 YYEEEE. Patients counted as stable if ophthalmopathy did not develop within 18 months. The PBMCs had their origin in 10 ml of fresh peripheral blood. Authors of the study amplified TCR beta CDR3 regions from RNA transcripts. In the first-round RT-PCR of the TCR CDR3, the HTBI primer set was used. TCRdb itself ran the multiplex PCR reads through MiXCR, one entry per CDR3 protein. The top ten hold around a tenth of the sample, which has 300,000 to 400,000 distinct CDR3 sequences, over 10% seen once. This specimen comes from a study of T cells in Graves' hyperthyroidism and ophthalmopathy. Study observations and caveats: Model-based prediction identified ophthalmopathy a median roughly six months prior to its onset. In the blood, most expanded thyroid clonotypes above 0.001 appeared as well.

The chain joins TRBV5-6 to TRBJ2-7; unclear D gene. Sequencing was carried out using blood. The receptor's source is a woman younger than 35 with Graves' hyperthyroidism. As DNA, the CDR3 is TGTGCCAGCAGCTTGGAACCTCAGTTGTTCGAGCAGTACTTC. Protein sequence: CASSLEPQLFEQYF.